The 31 T cell receptor beta chains in this list originate from one sample, sequenced in a study of cytomegalovirus exposure and HLA in healthy donors. A multiplex PCR was run with 60 Vbeta primers and 13 Jbeta primers. The repertoire was sequenced with immunoSEQ multiplex PCR; TCRdb's copy has only in-frame clones and lacks some. The sample records around 52,000 clones, 70% to 85% being singletons. Sample: PBMCs. These receptors came from a man aged 40-49 years in good health and CMV-seronegative.

The chain combines TRBV7-2 with TRBJ2-7; 8 nucleotides match TRBD1. CDR3 length equals 15 residues. Trimming cost V 5 bases and J 2 bases; bases outside gene matches: 8. The V gene's germline CDR1 is SGHTA and CDR2 FQGNSA. The CDR3 nucleotides are TGTGCCAGCAGCCAGGGGACAGGCGGAACCTACGAGCAGTACTTC. It yields the protein CASSQGTGGTYEQYF.

The chain is built from TRBV28 and TRBJ2-1; 11 positions agree with TRBD1. Germline V gives CDR1 MDHEN, CDR2 SYDVKM. J gave up 8 bases and V 4 bases, and 7 bases lay outside the gene matches. The CDR3 has 15 residues. The CDR3, as DNA: TGTGCCAGCAGTTCGCCGGGACAGGGGGTCGATGAGCAGTTCTTC. Translating it yields CASSSPGQGVDEQFF.

The chain recombines TRBV30 with TRBJ2-5; 11 nucleotides match TRBD2. Germline V gene data show CDR1 as GTSNPN and CDR2 as SVGIG (reference sequence). Trimming took 0 bases from V and 5 from J; bases not matched to a gene: 11. The CDR3 is made up of 17 amino acids. The CDR3 DNA sequence: TGTGCCTGGAGTGTAAGACACGGGACTAGCGGTGGGGAGACCCAGTACTTC. Protein: CAWSVRHGTSGGETQYF.

The CDR3 nucleotides are TGTGCCAGCAGCCAAACAGGGGATCGTGAAAAACTGTTTTTT. It is translated as CASSQTGDREKLFF. The chain recombines TRBV6-6 with TRBJ1-4; 7 bases align to TRBD1. V lost 6 bases, J lost 7 bases, and 8 bases stayed unmatched. The CDR3 loop spans 14 amino acids. Germline V gene sequence: CDR1 MNHNY, CDR2 SVGAGI (reference sequence).

The chain joins TRBV28 to TRBJ1-2, with unresolved D. The CDR3 runs to 12 residues. Trimming removed 5 bases from V and 6 bases from J, with 10 bases in between. CDR1 and CDR2 from the germline V gene are MDHEN and SYDVKM. This chain's CDR3 is CASSTHPDGYTF. The CDR3 DNA reads TGTGCCAGCAGTACCCATCCGGATGGCTACACCTTC.

This chain links TRBV30 with TRBJ1-1; 9 bases line up with TRBD1. The germline V gene encodes CDR1 GTSNPN and CDR2 SVGIG (reference sequence). V gave up 0 bases and J gave up 1 base; unmatched junction bases: 9. CDR3 length: 17 residues. The CDR3 bases are TGTGCCTGGAGTGTAACCCACAGGGGGCAATGGAACACTGAAGCTTTCTTT. It is translated as CAWSVTHRGQWNTEAFF.

In its sample, this clone was seen a few times. This rearrangement joins TRBV7-2 to TRBJ1-1; 8 nucleotides match TRBD1. The CDR3 loop spans 18 amino acids. Germline CDR1 SGHTA, CDR2 FQGNSA. With 5 bases clipped from V and 1 base from J, the junction kept 15 bases outside the gene matches. For the CDR3, the DNA is TGTGCCAGCAGCAAAGAGAGGACAGGGCCCGGGGGGAACACTGAAGCTTTCTTT. Translation: CASSKERTGPGGNTEAFF.

This clone occurred once. V usage is TRBV15 and J usage is TRBJ1-1; D remains unclear. The V end was cut by 0 bases, the J end by 6 bases, with 17 bases between. Germline values: CDR1 LNHNV, CDR2 YYDKDF (reference sequence). The CDR3 length is 16 residues. The CDR3 DNA is TGTGCCACCAGCAGAGATCGTTTCGGCAGAGCGGCTGAAGCTTTCTTT. Its translation is CATSRDRFGRAAEAFF.

The V gene is TRBV6-1, the J gene TRBJ1-4; 9 positions agree with TRBD1. V gave up 6 bases and J gave up 7 bases; unmatched junction bases: 6. CDR1 MNHNS and CDR2 SASEGT come from the germline V gene. This CDR3 is built from 14 residues. The CDR3 region has the DNA TGTGCCAGCAGCCGGGACAGGGTGGGTGAAAAACTGTTTTTT. Translation gives CASSRDRVGEKLFF.

CDR3 residues: CASSLGPGTDTEAFF. CDR3 sequence (DNA): TGTGCCAGCAGCTTAGGTCCAGGTACGGACACTGAAGCTTTCTTT. The J gene is TRBJ1-1, the V gene TRBV7-9; D not resolved. Germline CDR1 and CDR2: SEHNR and FQNEAQ (reference sequence). The CDR3 has 15 residues. V was shortened by 1 base and J by 3 bases, with 12 bases between the two germline ends.

The rearrangement joins TRBV25-1 to TRBJ1-5, with TRBD1 identical over 9 bases. V was clipped by 4 bases and J by 2 bases; unmatched bases: 0. This CDR3 is built from 14 residues. Germline V gene lookup returns CDR1 MGHDK and CDR2 SYGVNS. The CDR3 DNA reads TGTGCCAGCAGTGGGACAGGGGGCAATCAGCCCCAGCATTTT. Translation: CASSGTGGNQPQHF.

The chain recombines TRBV7-3 with TRBJ2-2; 7 positions match TRBD1. The CDR3 sequence is 19 residues long. The germline CDR1 and CDR2 sequences are SGHTA and FQGTGA. Trimming at V came to 5 bases and at J to 0 bases, leaving 15 bases not matched to a gene. This CDR3 reads CASSQPSPRTGANTGELFF. CDR3 sequence (DNA): TGTGCCAGCAGCCAACCCTCCCCGCGGACAGGCGCGAACACCGGGGAGCTGTTTTTT.

V usage is TRBV5-5 and J usage is TRBJ1-3; a possible D gene is TRBD1 (5 bases). The CDR3 has 14 amino acids. The germline gives CDR1 SGHKS, CDR2 YYEKEE (reference sequence). V gave up 2 bases and J gave up 4 bases, with 10 bases separating them. The CDR3 nucleotides read TGTGCCAGCAGCTTAGGAGGGGTCGGAAACACCATATATTTT. It yields the protein CASSLGGVGNTIYF.

In this sample, this clone turned up a few times. CDR3 DNA sequence: TGCGCCAGCAGCCTAGGGACAGGGAGATCCTACGAGCAGTACTTC. Protein: CASSLGTGRSYEQYF. The chain is built from TRBV5-1 and TRBJ2-7, with TRBD1 identical over 9 bases. Germline V CDR1 and CDR2: SGHRS, YFSETQ. CDR3 length: 15 amino acids. Unmatched junction bases numbered 6, after V lost 4 bases and J lost 1 base.

By proportion, this clone is medium-sized (0.01 to 0.1%). The gene calls are TRBV6-5 and TRBJ1-1; D not certain. The CDR3 is made up of 13 amino acids. Between the trimmed V and J ends, which lost 0 bases and 11 bases, there was a span of 13 bases. The germline gives CDR1 MNHEY, CDR2 SVGAGI. This chain's CDR3 is CASSYSAGWEAFF. The CDR3 DNA is TGTGCCAGCAGTTACTCGGCTGGCTGGGAGGCTTTCTTT.

The rearrangement joins TRBV5-6 to TRBJ1-5; D unclear. The V and J ends lost 3 bases and 0 bases respectively, with 7 bases between them. The CDR3 loop spans 14 amino acids. Germline assignment: CDR1 SGHDT and CDR2 YYEEEE. The CDR3 sequence is CASSSQSSNQPQHF. The CDR3 region has the DNA TGTGCCAGCAGCTCCCAGTCTAGCAATCAGCCCCAGCATTTT.

The rearrangement links TRBV6-1 to TRBJ1-2, with D hard to call. Germline CDR1 reads MNHNS; CDR2 reads SASEGT. The CDR3 has 16 residues. Trimming stripped 1 base from V and 6 bases from J, with 18 bases between. CDR3 nucleotide sequence: TGTGCCAGCAGTGAAGACAGACTAGTCCCTTTGAATGGCTACACCTTC. As protein: CASSEDRLVPLNGYTF.

The rearrangement joins TRBV5-1 to TRBJ2-3; 13 bases are a match to TRBD2. Germline values: CDR1 SGHRS, CDR2 YFSETQ. This CDR3 comprises 16 residues. The J segment lost 2 bases and the V segment lost 3 bases, leaving 3 bases of the junction unmatched. This CDR3 reads CASSSTSGGTTDTQYF. As DNA, the CDR3 is TGCGCCAGCAGCTCGACTAGCGGGGGGACCACAGATACGCAGTATTTT.

The chain uses TRBV7-2 and TRBJ2-1; possibly TRBD2 for D (5 bases). The CDR3 has 15 amino acids. V lost 1 base and J 7 bases, leaving 14 bases between the germline ends. Germline V gene lookup returns CDR1 SGHTA and CDR2 FQGNSA. CDR3 in amino acids: CASSLEVLVGNEQFF. For the CDR3, the DNA is TGTGCCAGCAGCTTAGAAGTACTAGTGGGTAATGAGCAGTTCTTC. Variable domain in full (rest from reference TRBV7-2 and TRBJ2-1): GAGVSQSPSNKVTEKGKDVELRCDPISGHTALYWYRQSLGQGLEFLIYFQGNSAPDKSGLPSDRFSAERTGGSVSTLTIQRTQQEDSAVYLCASSLEVLVGNEQFFGPGTRLTVL.

The chain carries TRBV7-9 and TRBJ1-2; the D is unclear. V was shortened by 1 base and J by 2 bases, with 5 bases between the two germline ends. From germline, CDR1 is SEHNR and CDR2 FQNEAQ (reference sequence). There are 13 residues in the CDR3. The CDR3 DNA reads as TGTGCCAGCAGCTTAGGGGCGAACTATGGCTACACCTTC. It translates to CASSLGANYGYTF.

In this sample, this clone turned up once. The chain combines TRBV5-1 with TRBJ1-2; 8 nucleotides agree with TRBD1. CDR1 is SGHRS and CDR2 is YFSETQ in the germline V gene. There are 13 residues in the CDR3. The V and J ends lost 3 bases and 7 bases, in that order; junction bases with no gene match: 5. The CDR3 DNA is TGCGCCAGCAGCTGGGGACAGGACACTGGCTACACCTTC. It codes for CASSWGQDTGYTF.

The V gene is TRBV5-4, the J gene TRBJ1-2; D remains unclear. Germline V gene sequence: CDR1 SGHNT, CDR2 YYREEE (reference sequence). The CDR3 is 13 residues long. V gave up 2 bases and J gave up 3 bases, with 8 bases separating them. Written as DNA, the CDR3 is TGTGCCAGCAGCTTATCTCGAGACTATGGCTACACCTTC. Translating gives CASSLSRDYGYTF.

The chain employs TRBV6-5 and TRBJ1-2; 7 bases agree with TRBD1. The CDR3 has 14 amino acids. Per the germline V gene, CDR1 is MNHEY and CDR2 is SVGAGI. J lost 2 bases, V lost 6 bases, and 6 bases had no gene match. This CDR3 reads CASRPSGQNYGYTF. The CDR3 nucleotides read TGTGCCAGCAGGCCGTCGGGACAGAACTATGGCTACACCTTC.

The chain couples TRBV30 to TRBJ1-5; TRBD1 is a possible D gene (6 bases). The V and J ends lost 2 bases and 4 bases respectively, with 21 bases between them. Germline V gene sequence: CDR1 GTSNPN, CDR2 SVGIG (reference sequence). This CDR3 has 17 residues. This CDR3 is CAWSRVSSGQGNQPQHF. CDR3 sequence (DNA): TGTGCCTGGAGTCGTGTAAGTTCGGGGCAGGGGAATCAGCCCCAGCATTTT.

The table lists this clone with a few counts. The chain joins TRBV5-4 to TRBJ1-4; TRBD1 matches 9 bases. CDR3 length: 16 amino acids. Losses at the gene ends were 3 bases for V and 7 bases for J; bases not matched to a gene: 10. Germline V gene data show CDR1 as SGHNT and CDR2 as YYREEE (reference sequence). In DNA, the CDR3 is TGTGCCAGCAGCTCGGCCTCCGGGACAGGGCGTGAAAAACTGTTTTTT. Protein: CASSSASGTGREKLFF. Filled out from reference TRBV5-4 and TRBJ1-4, the complete variable domain reads ETGVTQSPTHLIKTRGQQVTLRCSSQSGHNTVSWYQQALGQGPQFIFQYYREEENGRGNFPPRFSGLQFPNYSSELNVNALELDDSALYLCASSSASGTGREKLFFGSGTQLSVL.

The rearrangement joins TRBV28 to TRBJ1-1; no definite D call. The ends were cut back, 6 bases at V and 7 bases at J, with 15 bases in the middle. CDR3 length: 13 amino acids. Germline assignment: CDR1 MDHEN and CDR2 SYDVKM. The CDR3 DNA is TGTGCCAGCAGCCCCCCCTCAAGGAGTGAAGCTTTCTTT. The encoded protein is CASSPPSRSEAFF.

V is TRBV30 and J is TRBJ1-4, with TRBD1 identical over 9 bases. CDR1 is GTSNPN, CDR2 SVGIG, per germline (reference sequence). The ends lost 5 bases at V and 8 bases at J; junction bases unmatched: 21. This CDR3 region has 18 residues. This chain's CDR3 is CAWSEGTGGLTWGEKLFF. CDR3 DNA sequence: TGTGCCTGGTCCGAGGGAACAGGGGGCCTAACATGGGGAGAAAAACTGTTTTTT.

CDR3 bases: TGTGCCAGCTTGTTCAGGGGAGTTGGCTACAATGAGCAGTTCTTC. It encodes CASLFRGVGYNEQFF. V gene TRBV5-6 combines with J gene TRBJ2-1, with D possibly TRBD1 on 6 matching bases. The CDR3 extends over 15 amino acids. V lost 7 bases, J lost 3 bases, and 17 bases lay in between. Germline V gene lookup returns CDR1 SGHDT and CDR2 YYEEEE.

J is TRBJ2-3 and V is TRBV5-1; 7 bases map to TRBD1. Per germline, CDR1 SGHRS and CDR2 YFSETQ. With 5 bases clipped from V and 6 bases from J, the junction kept 6 bases outside the gene matches. The CDR3 sequence is 13 residues long. The CDR3 DNA sequence: TGCGCCAGCAGTTTTACAGGGGCGGATACGCAGTATTTT. It is translated as CASSFTGADTQYF.

This clone came up once. The chain carries TRBV10-3 and TRBJ1-6, with D perhaps TRBD1 (6 bases). Germline-derived CDR1 and CDR2 are ENHRY and SYGVKD. CDR3 length: 15 amino acids. V lost 6 bases and J 7 bases, leaving 16 bases between the germline ends. The CDR3 protein is CAISETDRSNSPLHF. CDR3 bases: TGTGCCATCAGCGAAACCGACAGGAGCAATTCACCCCTCCACTTT.

This clone came up once. The rearrangement uses TRBV5-1 and TRBJ1-2, with D unclear. CDR1 SGHRS and CDR2 YFSETQ come from the germline V gene. V lost 4 bases and J 4 bases, leaving 17 bases between the germline ends. The CDR3 contains 15 residues. The CDR3 nucleotides are TGCGCCAGCAGCGGCAACTGGAGAGAAGGCTATGGCTACACCTTC. This translates into CASSGNWREGYGYTF.